Following are 6 T cell receptor beta chains from one sample sequenced in a study of control samples from healthy donors and cancer patients. Clones were sequenced by immunoSEQ multiplex PCR, and TCRdb holds only the in-frame ones, with some missing. The data contain tens of thousands of clones, around 93% of them singletons. Sequencing was carried out using PBMCs. All receptors come from a young man with colorectal cancer.

The V and J genes are TRBV7-8 and TRBJ2-1, with 13 bases aligning to TRBD2. J lost 4 bases, V lost 2 bases, and 11 bases had no gene match. CDR1 and CDR2 from the germline V gene are SGHVS and FQNEAQ. The CDR3 loop spans 19 amino acids. The CDR3 sequence is CASSLLTSGGGFYYNEQFF. The CDR3 DNA sequence: TGTGCCAGCAGCTTATTAACTAGCGGGGGGGGATTTTATTACAATGAGCAGTTCTTC. Filled out from reference TRBV7-8 and TRBJ2-1, the complete variable domain reads GAGVSQSPRYKVAKRGQDVALRCDPISGHVSLFWYQQALGQGPEFLTYFQNEAQLDKSGLPSDRFFAERPEGSVSTLKIQRTQQEDSAVYLCASSLLTSGGGFYYNEQFFGPGTRLTVL.

This chain uses TRBV27 with TRBJ1-6; D is unclear. Germline lookup yields CDR1 MNHEY and CDR2 SMNVEV (reference sequence). V was trimmed by 2 bases and J by 8 bases, leaving 13 bases between them. This CDR3 has 15 residues. The CDR3 region has the DNA TGTGCCAGCAGTTTACGACCGGGATCCGATTCACCCCTCCACTTT. Translated, it gives CASSLRPGSDSPLHF.

The chain employs TRBV30 and TRBJ1-6; no definite D call. With 3 bases removed from V and 0 bases from J, the gap between germline ends came to 15 bases. Germline V CDR1 and CDR2: GTSNPN, SVGIG (reference sequence). The CDR3 length is 17 residues. The CDR3, as DNA: TGTGCCTGGAGAACACTTCTTAGAGGCTCCTATAATTCACCCCTCCACTTT. The encoded protein is CAWRTLLRGSYNSPLHF.

The chain has TRBV12-3 or TRBV12-4 and TRBJ1-5, with D uncertain. CDR3 length: 13 amino acids. Trimming stripped 3 bases from V and 5 bases from J, with 8 bases between. The chain's CDR3 is CASSFPGDQPQHF. CDR3 DNA sequence: TGTGCCAGCAGTTTTCCGGGTGATCAGCCCCAGCATTTT.

The V and J genes are TRBV24-1 and TRBJ2-2; D unresolved. The CDR3 runs to 13 residues. Germline V CDR1 and CDR2: KGHDR, SFDVKD. The V end was cut by 6 bases, the J end by 6 bases, with 10 bases between. CDR3: CATSHPGAGELFF. DNA of the CDR3: TGTGCCACCAGTCATCCCGGTGCCGGGGAGCTGTTTTTT.

This clone turned up a few times. The CDR3 protein is CASSEDRSGEQYF. CDR3 coding DNA: TGCGCCAGCAGTGAAGACCGCTCGGGGGAGCAGTACTTC. The chain couples TRBV10-2 to TRBJ2-7, with D possibly TRBD2 on 5 matching bases. Germline assignment: CDR1 WSHSY and CDR2 SAAADI. Trimming left V 3 bases short and J 7 bases short, with 13 bases between. CDR3 length: 13 residues.